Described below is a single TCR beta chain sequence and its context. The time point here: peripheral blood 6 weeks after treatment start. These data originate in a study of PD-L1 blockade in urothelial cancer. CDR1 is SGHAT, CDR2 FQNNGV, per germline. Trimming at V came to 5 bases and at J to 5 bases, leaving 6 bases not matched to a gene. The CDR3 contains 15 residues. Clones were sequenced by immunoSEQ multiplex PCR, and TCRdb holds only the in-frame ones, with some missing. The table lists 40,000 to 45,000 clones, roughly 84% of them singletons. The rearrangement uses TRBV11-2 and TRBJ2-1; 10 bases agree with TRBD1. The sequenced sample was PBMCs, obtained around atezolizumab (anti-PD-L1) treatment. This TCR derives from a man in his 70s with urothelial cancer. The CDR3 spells CASSTGQGSDNEQFF. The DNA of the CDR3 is TGTGCCAGCAGCACGGGACAGGGGTCCGACAATGAGCAGTTCTTC.